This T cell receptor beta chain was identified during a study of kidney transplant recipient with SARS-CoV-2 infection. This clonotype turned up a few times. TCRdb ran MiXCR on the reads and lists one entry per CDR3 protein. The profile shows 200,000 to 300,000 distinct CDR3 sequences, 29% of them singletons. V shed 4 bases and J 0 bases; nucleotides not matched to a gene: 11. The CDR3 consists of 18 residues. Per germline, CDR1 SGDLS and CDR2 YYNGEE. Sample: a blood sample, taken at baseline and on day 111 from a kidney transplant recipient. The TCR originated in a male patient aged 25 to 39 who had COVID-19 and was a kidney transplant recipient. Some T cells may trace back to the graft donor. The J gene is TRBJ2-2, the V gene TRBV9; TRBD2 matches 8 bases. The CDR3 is CASSTPTGGAANTGELFF. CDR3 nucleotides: TGTGCCAGCAGCACCCCGACGGGGGGGGCGGCGAACACCGGGGAGCTGTTTTTT.